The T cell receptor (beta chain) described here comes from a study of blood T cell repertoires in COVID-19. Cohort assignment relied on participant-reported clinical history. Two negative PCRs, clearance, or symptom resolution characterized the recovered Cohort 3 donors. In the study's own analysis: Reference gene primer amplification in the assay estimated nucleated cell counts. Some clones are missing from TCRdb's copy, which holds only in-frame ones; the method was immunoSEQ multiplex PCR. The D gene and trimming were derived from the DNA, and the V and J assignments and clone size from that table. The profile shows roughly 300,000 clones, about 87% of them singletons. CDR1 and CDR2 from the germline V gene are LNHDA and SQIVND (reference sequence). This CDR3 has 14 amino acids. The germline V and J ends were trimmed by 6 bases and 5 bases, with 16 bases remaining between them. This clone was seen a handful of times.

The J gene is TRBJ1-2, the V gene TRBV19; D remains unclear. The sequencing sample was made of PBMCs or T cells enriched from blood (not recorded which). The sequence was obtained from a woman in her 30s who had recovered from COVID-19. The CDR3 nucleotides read TGTGCCAGTAGGGAGGAGGGTATGGGTTATGGCTACACCTTC. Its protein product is CASREEGMGYGYTF.